This TCR beta chain appears in the sequencing data of a study of blood T cell repertoires in COVID-19. Background on the study: Both acute and convalescent COVID-19 samples were obtained from the United States, Italy and Spain. The cDNA or gDNA used as material had been derived from T cells, B-cell-depleted T cells, or PBMCs.

This CDR3 has 16 amino acids. Germline values: CDR1 SGHNT, CDR2 YYREEE (reference sequence). V was pared by 4 bases and J by 2 bases, with 9 bases of the junction left unmatched. Authors' analysis steps: How many nucleated cells were present was estimated from reference gene primer amplification. Libraries were prepared by immunoSEQ multiplex PCR; TCRdb keeps only in-frame clonotypes and omits some of them. From that table come the V and J calls and clone size; the DNA was used to work out D and trimming. There are some 210,000 clones in the sample; 89% occur only once, and around 6% lies in the top ten.

The clonotype comes from a man in his sixties who had recovered from COVID-19. The chain has TRBV5-4 and TRBJ2-3, with TRBD2 matching over 8 bases. Specimen: peripheral blood. The CDR3 loop reads CASSPDGGGPTDTQYF. In nucleotides, the CDR3 is TGTGCCAGCAGCCCCGACGGCGGGGGGCCCACAGATACGCAGTATTTT.